The present entry profiles one TCR beta chain with its context. This record comes from a study of blood T cell repertoires in COVID-19. Study at large: Sites in the United States, Italy and Spain provided acute and convalescent COVID-19 samples. In each case, the material was cDNA or gDNA derived from T cells, B-cell-depleted T cells, or PBMCs.

This CDR3 is 16 amino acids long. Per the germline V gene, CDR1 is LNHNV and CDR2 is YYDKDF (reference sequence). V was trimmed by 0 bases and J by 5 bases, leaving 16 bases between them. In the original processing: From reference gene primer amplification, estimates of nucleated cell counts were derived. Repertoires were generated with immunoSEQ multiplex PCR, while TCRdb's copy carries only in-frame clones and drops some. V and J calls and clone size are those listed in that table; D and trimming were worked out from the DNA. This table has 120,000 or so clones, about 77% appearing once. This chain connects TRBV15 to TRBJ1-1; tentatively, D is TRBD1 (5 bases). Sequenced material: peripheral blood. This receptor was obtained from a human donor in a cohort sampled during active COVID-19. CDR3 nucleotide sequence: TGTGCCACCAGCAGAGATCCAAGCAACGGGGGGACTGAAGCTTTCTTT. It encodes CATSRDPSNGGTEAFF.